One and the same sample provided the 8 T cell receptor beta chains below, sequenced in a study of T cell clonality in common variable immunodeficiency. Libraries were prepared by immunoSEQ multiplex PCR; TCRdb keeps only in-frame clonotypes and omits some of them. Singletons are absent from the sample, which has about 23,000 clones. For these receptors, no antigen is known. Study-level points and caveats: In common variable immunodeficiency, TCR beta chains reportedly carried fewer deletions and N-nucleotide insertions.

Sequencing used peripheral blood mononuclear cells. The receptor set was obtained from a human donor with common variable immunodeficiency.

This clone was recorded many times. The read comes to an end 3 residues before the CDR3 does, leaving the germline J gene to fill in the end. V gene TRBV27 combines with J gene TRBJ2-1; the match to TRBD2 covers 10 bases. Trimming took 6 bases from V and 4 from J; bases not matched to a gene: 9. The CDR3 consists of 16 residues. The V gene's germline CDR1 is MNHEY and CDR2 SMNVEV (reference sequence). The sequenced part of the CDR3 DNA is TGTGCCAGCAGGCAGGGGAGACTAGCGGGTTACAATGAG. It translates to CASRQGRLAGYNE. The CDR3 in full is CASRQGRLAGYNEQFF.

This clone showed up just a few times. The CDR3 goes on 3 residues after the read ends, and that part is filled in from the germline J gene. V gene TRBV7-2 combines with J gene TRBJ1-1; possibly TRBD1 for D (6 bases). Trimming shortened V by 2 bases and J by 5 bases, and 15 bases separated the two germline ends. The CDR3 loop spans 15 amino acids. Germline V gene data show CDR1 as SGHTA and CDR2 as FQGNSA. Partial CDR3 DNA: TGTGCCAGCAGCTTACCGCAGGGGATTGGAACTGAA. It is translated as CASSLPQGIGTE. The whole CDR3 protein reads CASSLPQGIGTEAFF.

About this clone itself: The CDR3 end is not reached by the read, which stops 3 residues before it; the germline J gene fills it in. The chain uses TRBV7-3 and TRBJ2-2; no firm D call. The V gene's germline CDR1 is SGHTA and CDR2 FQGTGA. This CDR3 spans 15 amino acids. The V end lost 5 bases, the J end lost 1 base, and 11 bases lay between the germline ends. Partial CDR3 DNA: TGTGCCAGCAGCCCTTATTCTAAGAACACCGGGGAG. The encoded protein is CASSPYSKNTGE. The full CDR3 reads CASSPYSKNTGELFF.

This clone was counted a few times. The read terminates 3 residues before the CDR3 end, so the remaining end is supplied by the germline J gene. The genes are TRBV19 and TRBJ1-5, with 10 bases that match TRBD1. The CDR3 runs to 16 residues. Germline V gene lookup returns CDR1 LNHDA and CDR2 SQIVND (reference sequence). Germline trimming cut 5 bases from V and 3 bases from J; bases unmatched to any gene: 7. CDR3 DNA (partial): TGTGCCAGTAGTCCCGGGACAGGGGAGTTCAATCAGCCC. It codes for CASSPGTGEFNQP. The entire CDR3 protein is CASSPGTGEFNQPQHF. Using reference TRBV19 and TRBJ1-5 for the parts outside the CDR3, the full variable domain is DGGITQSPKYLFRKEGQNVTLSCEQNLNHDAMYWYRQDPGQGLRLIYYSQIVNDFQKGDIAEGYSVSREKKESFPLTVTSAQKNPTAFYLCASSPGTGEFNQPQHFGDGTRLSIL.

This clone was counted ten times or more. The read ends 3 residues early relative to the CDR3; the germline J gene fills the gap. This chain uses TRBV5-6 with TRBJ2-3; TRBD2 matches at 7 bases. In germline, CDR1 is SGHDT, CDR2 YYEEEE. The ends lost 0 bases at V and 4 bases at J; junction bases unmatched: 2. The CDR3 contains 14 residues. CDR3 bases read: TGTGCCAGCAGCTTGGCAGGGAGGGCAGATACG. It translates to CASSLAGRADT. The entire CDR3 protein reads CASSLAGRADTQYF.

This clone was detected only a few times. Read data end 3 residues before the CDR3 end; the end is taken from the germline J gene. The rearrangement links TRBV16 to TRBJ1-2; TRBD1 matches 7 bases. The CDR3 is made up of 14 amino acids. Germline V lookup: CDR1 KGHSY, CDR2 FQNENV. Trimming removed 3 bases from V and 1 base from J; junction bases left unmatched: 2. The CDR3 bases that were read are TGTGCCAGCAGCCAGGGGACAGATAACTATGGC. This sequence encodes CASSQGTDNYG. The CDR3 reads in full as CASSQGTDNYGYTF.

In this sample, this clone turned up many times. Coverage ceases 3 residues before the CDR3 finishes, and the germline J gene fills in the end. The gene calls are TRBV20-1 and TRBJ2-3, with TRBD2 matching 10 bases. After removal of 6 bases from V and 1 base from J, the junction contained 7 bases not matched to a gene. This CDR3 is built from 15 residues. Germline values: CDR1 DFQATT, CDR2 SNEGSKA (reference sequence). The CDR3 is CSATPAGGRTDTQYF. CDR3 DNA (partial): TGCAGTGCCACCCCAGCGGGAGGGCGCACAGATACG.

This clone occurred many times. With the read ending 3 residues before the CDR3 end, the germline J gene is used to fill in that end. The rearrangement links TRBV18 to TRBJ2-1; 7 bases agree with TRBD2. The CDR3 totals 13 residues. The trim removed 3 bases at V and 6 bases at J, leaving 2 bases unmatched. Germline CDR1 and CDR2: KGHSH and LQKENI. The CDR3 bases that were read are TGTGCCAGCTCACCGTCTAGCGGCAATGAG. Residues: CASSPSSGNE. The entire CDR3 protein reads CASSPSSGNEQFF.